This TCR beta chain was recovered during a study of cytomegalovirus exposure and HLA in healthy donors. Study background: Per a later analysis, the approximately 700 first-cohort and 95 to 150 validation repertoires shared one platform.

The ends were cut back, 7 bases at V and 4 bases at J, with 5 bases in the middle. This CDR3 has 11 amino acids. Germline CDR1 is SNHLY and CDR2 is FYNNEI. Generated by immunoSEQ multiplex PCR, the TCRdb table keeps only in-frame clones and is missing some. The sample yields about 60,000 clones, approximately 96% seen once. The specimen was PBMCs. This TCR came from a man aged 18 to 35 in good health and CMV-seronegative. V usage is TRBV2 and J usage is TRBJ2-1; D gene ambiguous. The CDR3 loop reads CASTLYNEQFF. The CDR3 coding sequence is TGTGCCAGCACACTTTACAATGAGCAGTTCTTC.